The next 5 T cell receptor beta chains were all read from a single sample in a study of blood T cell repertoires in COVID-19. Data came from immunoSEQ multiplex PCR; TCRdb stores just in-frame clones and leaves some out. The data contain about 200,000 clones, more than 75% of them seen just once; the ten biggest clones take up about 17%. The specimen sequenced was PBMCs or T cells enriched from blood (not recorded which). Source of these receptors: a woman aged 45-60 years with acute COVID-19.

This clone is a singleton in its sample. In nucleotides, the CDR3 is TGTGCCAGCAGCACAGTATATAGCAATCAGCCCCAGCATTTT. It codes for CASSTVYSNQPQHF. The gene calls are TRBV7-3 and TRBJ1-5; D is unresolved. Trimming shortened V by 5 bases and J by 0 bases, and 8 bases separated the two germline ends. Germline-derived CDR1 and CDR2 are SGHTA and FQGTGA. The CDR3 runs 14 residues.

The chain recombines TRBV18 with TRBJ1-1; D not certain. Trimming took 3 bases from V and 0 from J, leaving 11 bases between them. The CDR3 consists of 15 residues. The germline V gene encodes CDR1 KGHSH and CDR2 LQKENI. As DNA, the CDR3 is TGTGCCAGCTCACCCCAGGAGGAAATGAACACTGAAGCTTTCTTT. This translates into CASSPQEEMNTEAFF. Using reference TRBV18 and TRBJ1-1 for the parts outside the CDR3, the full variable domain is NAGVMQNPRHLVRRRGQEARLRCSPMKGHSHVYWYRQLPEEGLKFMVYLQKENIIDESGMPKERFSAEFPKEGPSILRIQQVVRGDSAAYFCASSPQEEMNTEAFFGQGTRLTVV.

The rearrangement joins TRBV18 to TRBJ2-1; 7 nucleotides agree with TRBD1. J gave up 8 bases and V 4 bases, and 2 bases lay outside the gene matches. The germline V gene encodes CDR1 KGHSH and CDR2 LQKENI. The length of the CDR3 is 12 residues. Here the CDR3 reads CASSLQGDEQFF. The CDR3, as DNA: TGTGCCAGCTCACTCCAGGGGGATGAGCAGTTCTTC.

This clone appeared a few times. This chain links TRBV3-1 (or the pseudogene TRBV3-2) with TRBJ1-3, with 10 bases aligning to TRBD1. The CDR3 is made up of 14 amino acids. Per germline, CDR1 LGHDT and CDR2 YNNKEL (reference sequence). V was clipped by 3 bases and J by 6 bases; unmatched bases: 2. CDR3: CASSQGQGLNTIYF. For the CDR3, the DNA is TGTGCCAGCAGCCAGGGACAGGGGTTAAACACCATATATTTT.

The CDR3 bases are TGTGCCAGCAGCCACCAGGGACAGGGAAAGGGCACCGGGGAGCTGTTTTTT. Its translation is CASSHQGQGKGTGELFF. The rearrangement joins TRBV3-1 (or the pseudogene TRBV3-2) to TRBJ2-2; 9 bases align to TRBD1. With V trimmed by 3 bases and J by 4 bases, 9 bases remained unmatched. This CDR3 region has 17 residues. From germline, CDR1 is LGHDT and CDR2 YNNKEL (reference sequence).